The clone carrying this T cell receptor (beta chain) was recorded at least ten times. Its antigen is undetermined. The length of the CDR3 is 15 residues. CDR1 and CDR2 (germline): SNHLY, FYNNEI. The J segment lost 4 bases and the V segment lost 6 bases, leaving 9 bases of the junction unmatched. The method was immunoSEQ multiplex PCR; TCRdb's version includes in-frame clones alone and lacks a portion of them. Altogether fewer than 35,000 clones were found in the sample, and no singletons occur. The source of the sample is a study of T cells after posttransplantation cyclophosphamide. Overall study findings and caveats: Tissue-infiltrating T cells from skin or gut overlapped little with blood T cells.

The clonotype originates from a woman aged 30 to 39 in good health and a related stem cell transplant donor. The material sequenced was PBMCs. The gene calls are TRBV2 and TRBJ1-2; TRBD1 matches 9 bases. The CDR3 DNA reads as TGTGCCAGCAGCGCCCAAGGGACAGGGCGCTATGGCTACACCTTC. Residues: CASSAQGTGRYGYTF.